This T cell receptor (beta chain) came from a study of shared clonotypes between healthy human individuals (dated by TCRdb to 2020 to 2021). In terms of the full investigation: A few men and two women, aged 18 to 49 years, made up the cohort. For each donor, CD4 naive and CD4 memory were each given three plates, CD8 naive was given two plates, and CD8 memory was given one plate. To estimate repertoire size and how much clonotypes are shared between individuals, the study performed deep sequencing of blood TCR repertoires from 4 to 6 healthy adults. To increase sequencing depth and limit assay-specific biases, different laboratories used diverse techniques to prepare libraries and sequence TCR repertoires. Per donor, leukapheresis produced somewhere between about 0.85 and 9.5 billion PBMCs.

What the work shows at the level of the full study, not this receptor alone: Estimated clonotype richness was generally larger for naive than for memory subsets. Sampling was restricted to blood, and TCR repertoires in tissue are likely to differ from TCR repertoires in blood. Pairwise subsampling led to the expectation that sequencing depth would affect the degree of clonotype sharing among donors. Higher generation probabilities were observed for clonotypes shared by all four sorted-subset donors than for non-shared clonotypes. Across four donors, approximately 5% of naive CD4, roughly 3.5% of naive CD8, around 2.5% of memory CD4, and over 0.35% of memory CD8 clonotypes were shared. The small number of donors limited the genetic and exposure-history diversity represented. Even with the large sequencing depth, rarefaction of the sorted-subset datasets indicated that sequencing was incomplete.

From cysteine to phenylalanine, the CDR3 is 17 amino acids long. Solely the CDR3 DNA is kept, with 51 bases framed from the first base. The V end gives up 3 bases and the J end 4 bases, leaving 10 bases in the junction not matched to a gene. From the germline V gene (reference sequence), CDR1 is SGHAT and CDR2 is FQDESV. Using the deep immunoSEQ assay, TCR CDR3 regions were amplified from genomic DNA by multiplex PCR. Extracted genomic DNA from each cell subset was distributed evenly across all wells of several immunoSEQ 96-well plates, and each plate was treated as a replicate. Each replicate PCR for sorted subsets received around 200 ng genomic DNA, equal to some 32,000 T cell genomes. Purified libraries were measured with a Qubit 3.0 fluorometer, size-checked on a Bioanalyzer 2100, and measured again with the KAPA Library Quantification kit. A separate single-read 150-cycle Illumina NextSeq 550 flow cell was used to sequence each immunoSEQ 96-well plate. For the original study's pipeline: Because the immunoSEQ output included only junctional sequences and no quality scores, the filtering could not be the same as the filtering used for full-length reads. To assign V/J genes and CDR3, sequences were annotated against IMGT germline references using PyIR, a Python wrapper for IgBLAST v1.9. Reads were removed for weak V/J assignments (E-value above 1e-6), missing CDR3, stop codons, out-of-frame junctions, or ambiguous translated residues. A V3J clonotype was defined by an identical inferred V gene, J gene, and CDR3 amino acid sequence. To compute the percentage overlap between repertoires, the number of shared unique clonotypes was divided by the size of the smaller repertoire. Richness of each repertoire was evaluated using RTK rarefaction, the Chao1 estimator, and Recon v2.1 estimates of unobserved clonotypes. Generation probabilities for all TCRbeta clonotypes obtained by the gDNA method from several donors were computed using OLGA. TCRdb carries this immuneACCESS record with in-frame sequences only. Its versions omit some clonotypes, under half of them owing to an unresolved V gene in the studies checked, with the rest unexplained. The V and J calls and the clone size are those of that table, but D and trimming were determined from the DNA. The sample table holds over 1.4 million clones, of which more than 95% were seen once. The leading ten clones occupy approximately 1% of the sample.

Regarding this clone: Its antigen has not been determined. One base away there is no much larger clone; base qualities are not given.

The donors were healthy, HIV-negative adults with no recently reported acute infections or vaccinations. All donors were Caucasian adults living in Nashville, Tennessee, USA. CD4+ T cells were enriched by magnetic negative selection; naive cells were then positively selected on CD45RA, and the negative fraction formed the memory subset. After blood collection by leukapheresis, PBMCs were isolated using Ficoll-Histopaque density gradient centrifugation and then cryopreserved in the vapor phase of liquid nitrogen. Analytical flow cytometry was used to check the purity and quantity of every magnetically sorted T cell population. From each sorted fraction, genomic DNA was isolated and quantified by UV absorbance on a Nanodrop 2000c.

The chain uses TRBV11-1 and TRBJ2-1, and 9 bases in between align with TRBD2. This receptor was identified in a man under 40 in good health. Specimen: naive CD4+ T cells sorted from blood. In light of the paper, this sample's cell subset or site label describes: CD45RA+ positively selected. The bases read TGTGCCAGCAGCTTGGGGGGGATAGCGGGAGCTTACAATGAGCAGTTCTTC. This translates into CASSLGGIAGAYNEQFF.